This is a list of T cell receptor beta chains from one sample in a study of blood T cells in healthy people across ages. TCRdb re-analysed the 5' RACE reads in MiXCR, keeping a single row per CDR3 protein. The data hold over 600,000 distinct CDR3 sequences, with about 46% observed a single time. The specimen was blood. The source of these receptors is a man older than 75 in good health. The CDR3 runs from the conserved cysteine through the conserved F or W. Each record gives: clone size, V gene, J gene, D gene, CDR3 DNA, CDR3 protein. A D gene is named only where the DNA matches it firmly. Some rows have no size entry. The others give once, few or many, or a class for an expanded clone.

>many|TRBV29-1|TRBJ2-7|TRBD1
TGCAGCGTTGAGGGGACAGCTGACGAGCAGTACTTC
CSVEGTADEQYF
>few|TRBV18|TRBJ2-1|TRBD2
TGTGCCAGCTCACCACCGAAAGCGGGAGTTTCCCATGAGCAGTTCTTC
CASSPPKAGVSHEQFF
>few|TRBV4-3|TRBJ2-3|TRBD2
TGCGCCAGCAGCCAAGATGACCGTAGGCTAGCGGGAGGTTCGCGCACAGATACGCAGTATTTT
CASSQDDRRLAGGSRTDTQYF
>-|TRBV4-1|TRBJ1-2|-
TGCGCCAGCAGCCAAGAAGCGGGCATGCGCTATGGCTACACCTTC
CASSQEAGMRYGYTF
>many|TRBV7-3|TRBJ2-1|-
TGTGCCAGCAGCTTAACGAGCGGAGGCAATGAGCAGTTCTTC
CASSLTSGGNEQFF
>-|TRBV4-2|TRBJ1-6|-
TGTGCCAGCAGCCTAAGGGGCAGAACAATAAATTCACCCCTCCACTTT
CASSLRGRTINSPLHF
>-|TRBV9|TRBJ2-1|TRBD2
TGTGCCAGCAGTGGGTTGCTAGCGGGTAGCGATGGGCAGTTCTTC
CASSGLLAGSDGQFF
>-|TRBV15|TRBJ1-4|-
TGTGCCACCAGCCCTGGGTCTGTGAATGAAAAACTGTTTTTT
CATSPGSVNEKLFF
>-|TRBV4-3|TRBJ2-7|TRBD2
TGCGCCAGCAGCCAATCCTATACTAGCGGGAGTTACAATGAGCAGTACTTC
CASSQSYTSGSYNEQYF
>-|TRBV27|TRBJ2-3|-
TGTACCAGCAGTGGGCAGGGCTACACAGATACGCAGTATTTT
CTSSGQGYTDTQYF
>-|TRBV27|TRBJ2-7|-
TGTGCCAGCAGTCCCTGGGGGAAAGACTACGAGCAGTACTTC
CASSPWGKDYEQYF
>-|TRBV30|TRBJ2-1|-
TGTGCCTGGAGGCGCGATGAGCAGTTCTTC
CAWRRDEQFF
>few|TRBV28|TRBJ2-1|TRBD1
TGTGCCAGCAGATCCGGACAGGGATCCTACAATGAGCAGTTCTTC
CASRSGQGSYNEQFF
>few|TRBV20-1|TRBJ2-5|-
TGCAGTGCTAGAGAGCGGAGGACCGCCCAAGAGACCCAGTACTTC
CSARERRTAQETQYF
>-|TRBV6-2/TRBV6-3|TRBJ1-1|TRBD1
TGTGCCAGCAGTTACGCGGGACAGAGGAACACTGAAGCTTTCTTT
CASSYAGQRNTEAFF